This TCR beta chain was obtained from a study of cytomegalovirus exposure and HLA in healthy donors. Study details: Genotyping showed roughly 83% of over 350 donors falling in the Caucasian-associated ancestry cluster. Study-level results: An analysis was carried out at a later point. It showed that HLA-associated TCR beta chains were more clonally expanded than equally common non-associated chains. Analysis was carried out at a later point, and it linked a missense DCLRE1C variant to TCR beta V- and J-gene trimming.

Details on this clone: Its antigen is undetermined.

Use of 60 Vbeta and 13 Jbeta primers characterized the PCR. Method: immunoSEQ multiplex PCR; TCRdb's copy keeps in-frame clones and lacks some. Its table records roughly 140,000 clones. Trimming removed 1 base at V and 4 bases at J, with 11 bases between. Germline V CDR1 and CDR2: SGHDT, YYEEEE. CDR3 length: 14 amino acids. This TCR was sampled from a male donor in good health and CMV-seronegative. Input material: PBMCs. The V and J genes are TRBV5-6 and TRBJ1-2; D gene ambiguous. CDR3 in amino acids: CASSLSGLGYGYTF. CDR3 nucleotide sequence: TGTGCCAGCAGCTTGTCGGGTTTAGGCTATGGCTACACCTTC. The variable domain in full, completed from reference TRBV5-6 and TRBJ1-2, reads DAGVTQSPTHLIKTRGQQVTLRCSPKSGHDTVSWYQQALGQGPQFIFQYYEEEERQRGNFPDRFSGHQFPNYSSELNVNALLLGDSALYLCASSLSGLGYGYTFGSGTRLTVV.